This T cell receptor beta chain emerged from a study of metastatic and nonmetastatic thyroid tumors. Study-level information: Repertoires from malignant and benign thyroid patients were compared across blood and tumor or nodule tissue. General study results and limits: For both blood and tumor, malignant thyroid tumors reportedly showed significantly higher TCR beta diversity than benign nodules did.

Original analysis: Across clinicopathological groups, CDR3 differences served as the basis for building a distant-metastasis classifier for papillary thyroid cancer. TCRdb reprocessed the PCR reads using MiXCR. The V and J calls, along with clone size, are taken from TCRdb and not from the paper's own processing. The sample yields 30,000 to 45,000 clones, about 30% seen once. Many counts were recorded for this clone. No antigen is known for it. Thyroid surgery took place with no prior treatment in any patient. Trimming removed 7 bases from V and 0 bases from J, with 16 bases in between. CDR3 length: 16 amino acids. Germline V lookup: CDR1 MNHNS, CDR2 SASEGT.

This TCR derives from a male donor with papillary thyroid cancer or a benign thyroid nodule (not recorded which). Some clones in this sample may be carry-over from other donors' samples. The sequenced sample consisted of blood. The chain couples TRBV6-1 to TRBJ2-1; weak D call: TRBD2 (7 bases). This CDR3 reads CASILGGLTSYNEQFF. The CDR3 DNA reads TGTGCCAGCATCCTGGGGGGGCTAACCTCCTACAATGAGCAGTTCTTC.